The next 4 T cell receptor beta chains were all read from a single sample in a study of post-analysis software for immune sequencing data. Overall study results and limits: Five TRBV segments were significantly more frequent in patients than in controls. TRBV5-6, TRBV5-1 and TRBV20-1 were among these segments.

Unique molecular identifiers were present in the TCR beta cDNA libraries. TCRdb reprocessed the PCR reads via MiXCR and lists one record per CDR3 protein. The sample consists of about 260,000 distinct CDR3 sequences, 30% to 45% of them appearing once. These receptors' antigens are unknown. Material: blood. The receptor source for this set is a girl aged 5-17 years with multiple sclerosis.

The chain is built from TRBV15 and TRBJ1-6, with D tentatively TRBD1 (6 bases). The V and J ends lost 8 bases and 10 bases respectively, with 9 bases between them. This CDR3 region has 11 residues. The germline CDR1 and CDR2 sequences are LNHNV and YYDKDF (reference sequence). The CDR3 protein is CATGQNSPLHF. The CDR3 DNA sequence: TGTGCCACCGGACAGAACTCACCCCTCCACTTT.

This clonotype showed up many times. The V call is TRBV12-3 or TRBV12-4, the J call TRBJ2-1, with D perhaps TRBD1 (5 bases). The CDR3 consists of 11 residues. Trimming stripped 2 bases from V and 12 bases from J, with 8 bases between. CDR3 region: CASSLLGVQFF. The CDR3 DNA follows: TGTGCCAGCAGTTTATTAGGGGTGCAGTTCTTC.

This clonotype was seen many times. The chain combines TRBV4-1 with TRBJ2-5, with D unresolved. V lost 0 bases to trimming and J lost 2 bases, with 7 bases between them. The CDR3 contains 14 residues. Germline V gene sequence: CDR1 MGHRA, CDR2 YSYEKL. CDR3 coding DNA: TGCGCCAGCAGCCAAGACCCGGTACAAGAGACCCAGTACTTC. It is translated as CASSQDPVQETQYF.

This clonotype was recorded many times. The chain joins TRBV18 to TRBJ1-2; D gene unclear. CDR1 and CDR2 from the germline V gene are KGHSH and LQKENI. V shed 3 bases and J shed 4 bases, with 15 bases lying between them. CDR3 size: 15 residues. CDR3 residues: CASSPEDRIFYGYTF. For the CDR3, the DNA is TGTGCCAGCTCACCTGAGGATCGGATCTTCTATGGCTACACCTTC.